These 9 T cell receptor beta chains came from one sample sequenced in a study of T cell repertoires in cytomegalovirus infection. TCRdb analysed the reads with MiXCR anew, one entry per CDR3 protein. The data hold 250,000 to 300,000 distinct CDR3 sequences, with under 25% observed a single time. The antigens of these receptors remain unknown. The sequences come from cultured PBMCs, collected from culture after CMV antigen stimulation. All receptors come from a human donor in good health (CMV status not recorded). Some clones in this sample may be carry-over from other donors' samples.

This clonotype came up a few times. The CDR3 protein is CASALGAGTITDTQYF. The DNA for the CDR3 is TGTGCCAGCGCGTTGGGGGCCGGGACTATCACAGATACGCAGTATTTT. This chain joins TRBV12-3 or TRBV12-4 and TRBJ2-3; weak D call: TRBD2 (7 bases). Trimming took off 8 bases at V and 2 bases at J, with 20 bases between the two ends. This CDR3 region has 16 residues.

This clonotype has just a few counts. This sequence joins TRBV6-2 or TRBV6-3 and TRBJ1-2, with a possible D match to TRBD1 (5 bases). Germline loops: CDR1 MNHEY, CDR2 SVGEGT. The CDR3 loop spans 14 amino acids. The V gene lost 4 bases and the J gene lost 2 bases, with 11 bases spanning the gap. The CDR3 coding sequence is TGTGCCAGCAGTTCCCTGACAGAGAACTATGGCTACACCTTC. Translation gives CASSSLTENYGYTF.

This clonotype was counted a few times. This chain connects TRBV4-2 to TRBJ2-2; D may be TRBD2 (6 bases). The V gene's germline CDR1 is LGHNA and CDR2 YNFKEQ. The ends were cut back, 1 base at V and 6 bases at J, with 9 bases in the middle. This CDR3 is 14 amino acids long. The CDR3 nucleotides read TGTGCCAGCAGCCAAGTAGGAGGGGCCGGGGAGCTGTTTTTT. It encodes CASSQVGGAGELFF.

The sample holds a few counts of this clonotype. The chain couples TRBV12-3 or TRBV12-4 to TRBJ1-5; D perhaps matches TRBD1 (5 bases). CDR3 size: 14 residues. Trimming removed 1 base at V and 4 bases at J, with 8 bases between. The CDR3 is CASSLGGRNQPQHF. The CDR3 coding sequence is TGTGCCAGCAGTTTAGGGGGCCGGAATCAGCCCCAGCATTTT.

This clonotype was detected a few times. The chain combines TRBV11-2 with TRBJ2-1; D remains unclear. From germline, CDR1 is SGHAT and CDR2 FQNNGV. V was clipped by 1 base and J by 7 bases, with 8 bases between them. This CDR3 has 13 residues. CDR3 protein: CASSLGLPNEQFF. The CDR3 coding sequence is TGTGCCAGCAGCTTAGGACTCCCTAATGAGCAGTTCTTC.

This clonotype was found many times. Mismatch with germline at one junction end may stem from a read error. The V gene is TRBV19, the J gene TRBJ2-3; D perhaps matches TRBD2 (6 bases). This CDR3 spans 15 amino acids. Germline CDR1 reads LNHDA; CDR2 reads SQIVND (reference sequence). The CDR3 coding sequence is TGTGCCAGTAGCCTCGGGAGTGGATACACAAATACGCAGTATTTT. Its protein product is CASSLGSGYTNTQYF.

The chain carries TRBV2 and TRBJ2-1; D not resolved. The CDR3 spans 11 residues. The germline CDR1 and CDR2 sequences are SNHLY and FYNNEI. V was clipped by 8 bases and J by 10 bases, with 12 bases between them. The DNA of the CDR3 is TGTGCCAGCGGGTATGCAGGCGAGCAGTTCTTC. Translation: CASGYAGEQFF.

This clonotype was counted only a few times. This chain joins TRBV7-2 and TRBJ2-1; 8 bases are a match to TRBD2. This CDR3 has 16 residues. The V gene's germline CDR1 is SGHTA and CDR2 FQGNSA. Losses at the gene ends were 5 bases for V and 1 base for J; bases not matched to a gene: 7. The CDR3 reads CASSKSGSRSYNEQFF. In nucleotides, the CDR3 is TGTGCCAGCAGCAAAAGCGGGAGTAGATCCTACAATGAGCAGTTCTTC.

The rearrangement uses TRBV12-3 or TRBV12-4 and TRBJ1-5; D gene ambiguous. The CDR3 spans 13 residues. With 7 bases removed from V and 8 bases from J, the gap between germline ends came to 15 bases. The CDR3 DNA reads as TGTGCCAGCACCAATCTCGGGCACAAGCCCCAGCATTTT. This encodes CASTNLGHKPQHF.